This T cell receptor (beta chain) was documented in a study of CD8+CD57+ T cells in acquired aplastic anemia. Background on the study: DNA per sorted CD4+ or CD8+ sample ranged about 0.2 to 30 ug, averaging around 3.1 ug. General study findings and limits: Patient and control CD8+ Simpson's diversity was not significantly different. A set of 25 to 35 CD8+ CDR3 sequences was shared between patients and controls, and these sequences appeared highly expressed in patients.

Profiling that covered TCR beta VDJ and CDR3 relied on genomic DNA as its template. TCRdb re-derived calls from the reads in MiXCR, one entry per CDR3 protein. The sample shows under 200,000 distinct CDR3 sequences, roughly 48% of them seen only once. With regard to this clonotype: Its antigen is unknown. An end of the junction differs from the germline gene, which may be a read error.

The CDR3 is made up of 14 amino acids. Germline values: CDR1 ENHRY, CDR2 SYGVKD. Patients chosen for sequencing had CD8+CD57+ cells that had expanded, as shown by flow cytometry. All patients had severe acquired aplastic anemia. Material: sorted CD4+, CD8+, or CD8+CD57+ T cells (not recorded which) from PBMCs. This receptor was taken from a human donor with aplastic anemia. The chain uses TRBV10-3 and TRBJ2-5; possibly TRBD1 for D (5 bases). Written as DNA, the CDR3 is TGTGCCATCAGTGAGTCGGGGCAGACAGAGCCCCAGTACTTC. This encodes CAISESGQTEPQYF.